The 21 T cell receptor beta chains in this list originate from one sample, sequenced in a study of blood T cell repertoires in COVID-19 (dated by TCRdb to 2018 to 2021). Library generation was performed with the immunoSEQ multiplex PCR assay. This is the immuneACCESS table as TCRdb keeps it, with only in-frame sequences that have V and J called. A part of the clones is gone; compared with another copy, unresolved V genes explain less than half, and the rest is unexplained. The sample profile shows some 11,000 clones; 80% to 90% of them were found once. The top ten hold approximately 3.5% of the sample. The sample taken for sequencing was peripheral blood. These receptors were taken from a woman aged 60-75 years with acute or convalescent COVID-19.

Concerning this clone: A junction boundary mismatches the germline segment, possibly from a read error. This sequence joins TRBV19 and TRBJ1-5, with 8 bases matching TRBD1. CDR3 size: 16 residues. Germline loops: CDR1 LNHDA, CDR2 SQIVND (reference sequence). CDR3 loop: CASSLDRGISYQPQHF. CDR3 in DNA: TGTGCCAGTAGTCTAGACAGGGGAATTTCCTATCAGCCCCAGCATTTT.

DNA of the CDR3: TGTGCCAGCAGTTCGAGACACGAAGACACTGAAGCTTTCTTT. The encoded protein is CASSSRHEDTEAFF. This chain joins TRBV28 and TRBJ1-1, with unresolved D. This CDR3 has 14 amino acids. Germline lookup yields CDR1 MDHEN and CDR2 SYDVKM. V gave up 4 bases and J gave up 3 bases, with 12 bases separating them.

V gene TRBV27 combines with J gene TRBJ1-2; D may be TRBD1 (6 bases). Trimming took off 6 bases at V and 3 bases at J, with 11 bases between the two ends. Germline CDR1 reads MNHEY; CDR2 reads SMNVEV (reference sequence). This CDR3 has 13 residues. CDR3 coding DNA: TGTGCCAGCAGGTCCCGGACAGACTATGGCTACACCTTC. Protein: CASRSRTDYGYTF.

This clone has more than one count but fewer than ten. The chain carries TRBV7-8 and TRBJ1-5; TRBD1 is a possible D gene (5 bases). The CDR3 spans 15 residues. The germline V and J ends were trimmed by 7 bases and 5 bases, with 18 bases remaining between them. Germline lookup yields CDR1 SGHVS and CDR2 FQNEAQ. For the CDR3, the DNA is TGTGCCAGCACCGCCACAGGTTCACTTGATCAGCCCCAGCATTTT. This translates into CASTATGSLDQPQHF.

The V and J genes are TRBV5-1 and TRBJ1-5, with TRBD1 matching 8 bases. Trimming cost V 6 bases and J 7 bases; bases outside gene matches: 6. The CDR3 contains 13 residues. Germline V lookup: CDR1 SGHRS, CDR2 YFSETQ. The CDR3 here is CASTQGAGQPQHF. The CDR3 coding sequence is TGCGCCAGCACTCAGGGGGCCGGGCAGCCCCAGCATTTT.

CDR3 residues: CATSRAGTAVSNEKLFF. CDR3 DNA: TGTGCCACCAGCAGAGCCGGGACAGCCGTCTCTAATGAAAAACTGTTTTTT. The chain has TRBV15 and TRBJ1-4, with TRBD1 identical over 7 bases. The CDR3 contains 17 residues. Losses at the gene ends were 1 base for V and 3 bases for J; bases not matched to a gene: 8. Germline CDR1 is LNHNV and CDR2 is YYDKDF (reference sequence).

V gene TRBV7-9 combines with J gene TRBJ2-7; D not resolved. The germline V gene encodes CDR1 SEHNR and CDR2 FQNEAQ (reference sequence). V lost 6 bases and J lost 3, with 12 bases in between. This CDR3 region has 13 residues. As DNA, the CDR3 is TGTGCCAGCAGTCACACACAGAACTACGAGCAGTACTTC. Translated: CASSHTQNYEQYF.

The chain carries TRBV25-1 and TRBJ2-2; D possibly corresponds to TRBD1 (6 bases). Trimming left V 5 bases short and J 4 bases short, with 14 bases between. The CDR3 has 15 amino acids. Germline V CDR1 and CDR2: MGHDK, SYGVNS. The CDR3 protein is CASSPQTGRTGELFF. CDR3 sequence (DNA): TGTGCCAGCAGTCCCCAAACAGGGCGCACCGGGGAGCTGTTTTTT. The full variable domain, in which reference TRBV25-1 and TRBJ2-2 provide the parts outside the CDR3, is EADIYQTPRYLVIGTGKKITLECSQTMGHDKMYWYQQDPGMELHLIHYSYGVNSTEKGDLSSESTVSRIRTEHFPLTLESARPSHTSQYLCASSPQTGRTGELFFGEGSRLTVL.

V usage is TRBV5-1 and J usage is TRBJ1-4; TRBD1 agrees at 9 bases. In germline, CDR1 is SGHRS, CDR2 YFSETQ. The CDR3 is 13 amino acids. The J segment lost 7 bases and the V segment lost 8 bases, leaving 6 bases of the junction unmatched. Here the CDR3 reads CASSGTGSEKLFF. CDR3 DNA: TGCGCCAGTTCCGGGACAGGGTCTGAAAAACTGTTTTTT.

The V gene is TRBV6-1, the J gene TRBJ1-5, with D perhaps matching TRBD1 (5 bases). The germline V and J ends were trimmed by 1 base and 5 bases, with 9 bases remaining between them. The CDR3 runs 14 residues. CDR1 and CDR2 (germline): MNHNS, SASEGT. CDR3 sequence: CASSEVGPDQPQHF. The DNA for the CDR3 is TGTGCCAGCAGTGAAGTGGGGCCCGATCAGCCCCAGCATTTT.

In its sample, this clone was seen once. The chain links TRBV27 to TRBJ1-4; 7 bases align to TRBD1. Trimming cost V 4 bases and J 3 bases; bases outside gene matches: 5. From germline, CDR1 is MNHEY and CDR2 SMNVEV (reference sequence). This CDR3 is built from 15 residues. The CDR3 sequence is CASSSRGQPNEKLFF. Written as DNA, the CDR3 is TGTGCCAGCAGTTCGAGGGGGCAGCCTAATGAAAAACTGTTTTTT.

This clone has just one count. The chain's CDR3 is CASRYRDKSSYEQYF. In DNA form, the CDR3 reads TGTGCCAGCAGGTACCGGGACAAGAGCTCCTACGAGCAGTACTTC. The rearrangement links TRBV6-5 to TRBJ2-7; D possibly corresponds to TRBD1 (6 bases). The ends were cut back, 6 bases at V and 0 bases at J, with 15 bases in the middle. Germline CDR1 is MNHEY and CDR2 is SVGAGI. The CDR3 runs 15 residues.

This sequence joins TRBV14 and TRBJ2-4; no definite D call. The CDR3 extends over 13 amino acids. Germline V gives CDR1 SGHDN, CDR2 FVKESK. Trimming left V 2 bases short and J 9 bases short, with 11 bases between. Written as DNA, the CDR3 is TGTGCCAGCAGCCAATTCCCTCTAGGCATTCAGTACTTC. Its translation: CASSQFPLGIQYF.

The rearrangement uses TRBV10-3 and TRBJ2-1; 9 bases line up with TRBD2. J lost 7 bases, V lost 5 bases, and 12 bases had no gene match. CDR3 length equals 16 residues. Looked up from germline, CDR1 is ENHRY and CDR2 is SYGVKD. The CDR3 DNA follows: TGTGCCATCAGTCCAGTCGGGGCGGGGGGGCCGAATGAGCAGTTCTTC. Encoded protein: CAISPVGAGGPNEQFF.

This clone appeared once. The chain links TRBV10-2 to TRBJ1-1; no firm D call. From germline, CDR1 is WSHSY and CDR2 SAAADI. V lost 6 bases and J 10 bases, leaving 12 bases between the germline ends. CDR3 length: 11 amino acids. The CDR3 DNA reads TGCGCCAGCAGCCCCGACGGGAGAGCTTTCTTT. Amino acids: CASSPDGRAFF.

The V call is TRBV10-3, the J call TRBJ2-3; maybe TRBD1 (6 bases). Trimming stripped 10 bases from V and 3 bases from J, with 14 bases between. Germline V gene lookup returns CDR1 ENHRY and CDR2 SYGVKD. The CDR3 runs 13 residues. DNA for the CDR3: TGTGCCAATCAGCACAGGGAGACAGATACGCAGTATTTT. Translating gives CANQHRETDTQYF.

The rearrangement uses TRBV2 and TRBJ2-5; maybe TRBD1 (6 bases). V shed 5 bases and J shed 4 bases, with 14 bases lying between them. The CDR3 is 14 residues long. Germline V lookup: CDR1 SNHLY, CDR2 FYNNEI. The CDR3 nucleotides read TGTGCCAGCAGTTCGATGAACAGGGTAGAGACCCAGTACTTC. This sequence encodes CASSSMNRVETQYF.

The V and J genes are TRBV7-6 and TRBJ1-5, with 8 bases aligning to TRBD1. Unmatched junction bases numbered 5, after V lost 5 bases and J lost 5 bases. Germline CDR1 SGHVS, CDR2 FNYEAQ. The CDR3 contains 14 residues. DNA for the CDR3: TGTGCCAGCAGCCAACAGGGGGAGGATCAGCCCCAGCATTTT. This gives the protein CASSQQGEDQPQHF.

The chain combines TRBV7-9 with TRBJ2-5, with TRBD2 matching 8 bases. Germline CDR1 reads SEHNR; CDR2 reads FQNEAQ (reference sequence). Trimming took 2 bases from V and 5 from J; bases not matched to a gene: 10. This CDR3 contains 16 residues. Here the CDR3 reads CASSLPPRGGRETQYF. DNA of the CDR3: TGTGCCAGCAGCTTACCACCCAGGGGCGGGAGGGAGACCCAGTACTTC.

J is TRBJ2-1 and V is TRBV7-9; D is perhaps TRBD2 (5 bases). V was cut by 2 bases and J by 3 bases, with 17 bases left in between. The CDR3 sequence is 17 residues long. Germline CDR1 reads SEHNR; CDR2 reads FQNEAQ (reference sequence). The CDR3 region has the DNA TGTGCCAGCAGCTTATTTTTCACTCGGGGTTTCTACAATGAGCAGTTCTTC. This encodes CASSLFFTRGFYNEQFF.

Here the CDR3 reads CASSSKRGGLETQYF. In DNA, the CDR3 is TGTGCCAGCAGTTCGAAGCGGGGAGGATTGGAGACCCAGTACTTC. This chain joins TRBV27 and TRBJ2-5, with TRBD2 matching 7 bases. Losses at the gene ends were 4 bases for V and 5 bases for J; bases not matched to a gene: 10. The CDR3 length is 15 residues. From germline, CDR1 is MNHEY and CDR2 SMNVEV (reference sequence).